The 27 T cell receptor beta chains given below trace back to one sample, sequenced in a study of blood T cell repertoires in COVID-19. Profiling relied on immunoSEQ multiplex PCR, and the TCRdb table lists in-frame clones only, not all of them. The data show more than 130,000 clones, 84% seen once. Sequenced material: peripheral blood. These receptors came from an elderly woman in a cohort sampled during active or convalescent COVID-19.

This rearrangement joins TRBV15 to TRBJ1-5; 8 nucleotides align to TRBD1. Germline V lookup: CDR1 LNHNV, CDR2 YYDKDF (reference sequence). V dropped 5 bases and J dropped 5; count of bases not matched to a gene: 5. This CDR3 region has 14 residues. CDR3 sequence (DNA): TGTGCCACCAGCCGACGACAGGGGCATCAGCCCCAGCATTTT. As protein: CATSRRQGHQPQHF.

In this sample, this clone turned up many times. V and J are TRBV6-6 and TRBJ2-7; TRBD1 aligns across 10 bases. Trimming removed 0 bases from V and 2 bases from J; junction bases left unmatched: 4. CDR1 MNHNY and CDR2 SVGAGI come from the germline V gene (reference sequence). The CDR3 covers 16 residues. Written as DNA, the CDR3 is TGTGCCAGCAGTTACTCCGGGACAGGGGCGACCTACGAGCAGTACGTC. Its translation: CASSYSGTGATYEQYV.

Only a few counts were recorded for this clone. V gene TRBV7-6 combines with J gene TRBJ2-5; 11 bases align to TRBD1. The J segment lost 7 bases and the V segment lost 1 base, leaving 11 bases of the junction unmatched. The CDR3 length is 17 residues. Germline V gene sequence: CDR1 SGHVS, CDR2 FNYEAQ. Here the CDR3 reads CASSLVGQGAQAGTQYF. The CDR3 nucleotides read TGTGCCAGCAGCTTAGTTGGACAGGGGGCCCAAGCGGGGACCCAGTACTTC. The whole variable domain, remainder taken from reference TRBV7-6 and TRBJ2-5, is GAGVSQSPRYKVTKRGQDVALRCDPISGHVSLYWYRQALGQGPEFLTYFNYEAQQDKSGLPNDRFSAERPEGSISTLTIQRTEQRDSAMYRCASSLVGQGAQAGTQYFGPGTRLLVL.

The chain employs TRBV6-6 and TRBJ1-1; 9 positions match TRBD1. Losses at the gene ends were 5 bases for V and 4 bases for J; bases not matched to a gene: 5. The CDR3 length is 14 residues. Germline loops: CDR1 MNHNY, CDR2 SVGAGI (reference sequence). In DNA, the CDR3 is TGTGCCAGCAGTACGACAGGGGGGAGCACTGAAGCTTTCTTT. Translated: CASSTTGGSTEAFF.

The rearrangement uses TRBV28 and TRBJ2-2; 7 bases agree with TRBD1. Germline V CDR1 and CDR2: MDHEN, SYDVKM. V shed 11 bases, J shed 6 bases, and the junction held 12 bases outside the gene matches. The CDR3 consists of 14 residues. The CDR3 loop reads CAGMRQGLAGELFF. The CDR3 DNA sequence: TGTGCCGGTATGAGACAGGGTCTCGCCGGGGAGCTGTTTTTT.

The chain couples TRBV20-1 to TRBJ2-4; TRBD1 agrees at 8 bases. Germline V gene sequence: CDR1 DFQATT, CDR2 SNEGSKA (reference sequence). The CDR3 consists of 11 residues. Trimming took 6 bases from V and 7 from J; bases not matched to a gene: 2. The CDR3 nucleotides read TGCAGTGCGGGGACAGGTAACATTCAGTACTTC. Protein product: CSAGTGNIQYF.

The chain couples TRBV19 to TRBJ1-5; a possible D gene is TRBD1 (5 bases). The V gene lost 2 bases and the J gene lost 2 bases, with 7 bases spanning the gap. The CDR3 has 14 residues. Germline loops: CDR1 LNHDA, CDR2 SQIVND (reference sequence). The CDR3, as DNA: TGTGCCAGTAGTATATCCAGGGGCAATCAGCCCCAGCATTTT. This gives the protein CASSISRGNQPQHF.

This rearrangement joins TRBV7-9 to TRBJ1-1; 9 bases agree with TRBD1. CDR3 length: 15 residues. The germline V gene encodes CDR1 SEHNR and CDR2 FQNEAQ (reference sequence). V dropped 4 bases and J dropped 3; count of bases not matched to a gene: 6. CDR3: CASSWGQGEDTEAFF. The CDR3, as DNA: TGTGCCAGCAGCTGGGGACAGGGTGAGGACACTGAAGCTTTCTTT.

This clone was detected a few times. The chain employs TRBV3-1 (or the pseudogene TRBV3-2) and TRBJ1-2; D is perhaps TRBD1 (5 bases). Trimming cost V 0 bases and J 8 bases, with 7 bases left between them. This CDR3 is built from 12 residues. Per the germline V gene, CDR1 is LGHDT and CDR2 is YNNKEL (reference sequence). CDR3 residues: CASSQDWTGYTF. Written as DNA, the CDR3 is TGTGCCAGCAGCCAAGATTGGACAGGCTACACCTTC.

This rearrangement joins TRBV12-5 to TRBJ1-1; D might be TRBD1 (6 bases). V gave up 1 base and J gave up 7 bases, with 10 bases separating them. Germline V gene sequence: CDR1 LGHNT, CDR2 FRNRAP. There are 13 residues in the CDR3. The CDR3 protein is CASGLAGVGEAFF. The DNA of the CDR3 is TGTGCTAGTGGTTTGGCAGGGGTCGGTGAAGCTTTCTTT.

This rearrangement joins TRBV28 to TRBJ1-4; TRBD1 aligns across 8 bases. Germline values: CDR1 MDHEN, CDR2 SYDVKM. After removal of 5 bases from V and 7 bases from J, the junction contained 9 bases not matched to a gene. This CDR3 is 15 amino acids long. The CDR3 is CASSPTGAEGEKLFF. The DNA of the CDR3 is TGTGCCAGCAGTCCGACAGGGGCTGAAGGTGAAAAACTGTTTTTT.

V gene TRBV28 combines with J gene TRBJ2-1; TRBD1 is a possible D gene (5 bases). The CDR3 consists of 15 residues. Trimming removed 4 bases at V and 6 bases at J, with 16 bases between. CDR1 MDHEN and CDR2 SYDVKM come from the germline V gene. The CDR3 protein is CASSSRDPNSNEQFF. In nucleotides, the CDR3 is TGTGCCAGCAGTTCCAGGGATCCGAACTCCAATGAGCAGTTCTTC. The full variable domain, completed using reference TRBV28 and TRBJ2-1, is DVKVTQSSRYLVKRTGEKVFLECVQDMDHENMFWYRQDPGLGLRLIYFSYDVKMKEKGDIPEGYSVSREKKERFSLILESASTNQTSMYLCASSSRDPNSNEQFFGPGTRLTVL.

The gene calls are TRBV5-1 and TRBJ2-2; maybe TRBD1 (6 bases). The CDR3 is 15 residues long. CDR1 and CDR2 (germline): SGHRS, YFSETQ. V lost 1 base to trimming and J lost 7 bases, with 14 bases between them. The CDR3 DNA reads TGCGCCAGCAGCTTGATGGGGGCGCTTAGCGGGGAGCTGTTTTTT. It encodes CASSLMGALSGELFF.

The V and J genes are TRBV27 and TRBJ1-2; D gene ambiguous. The CDR3 is 13 residues long. Trimming took off 0 bases at V and 4 bases at J, with 6 bases between the two ends. Germline assignment: CDR1 MNHEY and CDR2 SMNVEV (reference sequence). Written as DNA, the CDR3 is TGTGCCAGCAGTTTATCAAGAGGCTATGGCTACACCTTC. Translated: CASSLSRGYGYTF.

This chain joins TRBV5-4 and TRBJ2-4, with D perhaps matching TRBD2 (7 bases). The CDR3 totals 17 residues. Between the trimmed V and J ends, which lost 4 bases and 3 bases, there was a span of 20 bases. Germline CDR1 reads SGHNT; CDR2 reads YYREEE (reference sequence). The CDR3 nucleotides read TGTGCCAGCAGCACAATGGGGGGGGGCCTTAGCAAAAACATTCAGTACTTC. Protein sequence: CASSTMGGGLSKNIQYF.

This sequence joins TRBV21-1 and TRBJ2-7; TRBD2, the table's D call, lacks a check against the DNA. TRBV21-1 has pseudogene status. This CDR3 comprises 14 residues. The CDR3 here is CASRPGGRVYEQYV. In DNA, the CDR3 is TGTGCCAGCAGACCCGGGGGGCGCGTCTACGAGCAGTACGTC.

The rearrangement joins TRBV20-1 to TRBJ1-1; perhaps TRBD1 as D (6 bases). Germline V CDR1 and CDR2: DFQATT, SNEGSKA (reference sequence). The germline V and J ends were trimmed by 3 bases and 1 base, with 12 bases remaining between them. CDR3 length: 14 residues. The CDR3 spells CSASSGGGNTEAFF. The CDR3 nucleotides read TGCAGTGCTAGTAGCGGGGGCGGGAACACTGAAGCTTTCTTT.

In this sample, this clone turned up once. This chain links TRBV6-5 with TRBJ1-2, with a tentative D call TRBD1 (6 bases). The CDR3 consists of 13 residues. Germline CDR1 reads MNHEY; CDR2 reads SVGAGI. Trimming pared 5 bases from V and 8 bases from J, leaving 15 bases between. In nucleotides, the CDR3 is TGTGCCAGCAGTCTTGCAGGGGCCCGGGGCTACACCTTC. The encoded protein is CASSLAGARGYTF.

This clone was detected a few times. V usage is TRBV29-1 and J usage is TRBJ2-7; D call uncertain. Trimming shortened V by 8 bases and J by 0 bases, and 23 bases separated the two germline ends. Germline V lookup: CDR1 SQVTM, CDR2 ANQGSEA. This CDR3 contains 16 residues. Here the CDR3 reads CSPRGRNYKSSYEQYV. In DNA, the CDR3 is TGCAGCCCCCGAGGCAGAAATTATAAGAGCTCCTACGAGCAGTACGTC.

CDR3 nucleotide sequence: TGTGCCACCAGTGACGAAAGTGGGGGCCGAGATACGCAGTATTTT. The encoded protein is CATSDESGGRDTQYF. This rearrangement joins TRBV24-1 to TRBJ2-3, with TRBD1 as a possible D gene (6 bases). From germline, CDR1 is KGHDR and CDR2 SFDVKD. The CDR3 length is 15 residues. V was clipped by 4 bases and J by 5 bases, with 15 bases between them.

This clone was detected only once. V and J are TRBV5-1 and TRBJ1-1, with unresolved D. This CDR3 contains 14 residues. Germline CDR1 SGHRS, CDR2 YFSETQ. V was cut by 0 bases and J by 2 bases, with 8 bases left in between. The CDR3 spells CASSLAEVNTEAFF. DNA for the CDR3: TGCGCCAGCAGCTTGGCCGAGGTAAACACTGAAGCTTTCTTT.

The rearrangement links TRBV7-2 to TRBJ1-2, with D perhaps matching TRBD1 (5 bases). Germline loops: CDR1 SGHTA, CDR2 FQGNSA. The CDR3 spans 16 residues. V dropped 5 bases and J dropped 6 bases, with 22 bases sitting between them. In nucleotides, the CDR3 is TGTGCCAGCAGCCTACATAAAGGCGGGATGGGGCATGGCTACACCTTC. Its translation is CASSLHKGGMGHGYTF.

The gene calls are TRBV5-1 and TRBJ1-5; D may be TRBD1 (6 bases). The germline V gene has CDR1 SGHRS and CDR2 YFSETQ. The length of the CDR3 is 14 residues. The ends were cut back, 0 bases at V and 7 bases at J, with 11 bases in the middle. Written as DNA, the CDR3 is TGCGCCAGCAGCTTGGAAGGGGGGGGGCAGCCCCAGCATTTT. Translation: CASSLEGGGQPQHF.

This sequence joins TRBV20-1 and TRBJ1-2; perhaps TRBD1 as D (6 bases). CDR3 length: 10 residues. Germline CDR1 is DFQATT and CDR2 is SNEGSKA (reference sequence). V dropped 7 bases and J dropped 5 bases, with 8 bases sitting between them. For the CDR3, the DNA is TGCAGTGGGACAGCTTATGGCTACACCTTC. This codes for CSGTAYGYTF.

This clone was observed a handful of times. CDR3 nucleotides: TGTGCCAGCAGTTACCTAGCGGGGGGGGGTTACAATGAGCAGTTCTTC. Translating it yields CASSYLAGGGYNEQFF. V is TRBV6-2 or TRBV6-3 and J is TRBJ2-1, with 12 bases aligning to TRBD2. This CDR3 contains 16 residues. CDR1 is MNHEY, CDR2 SVGEGT, per germline. V was clipped by 2 bases and J by 4 bases; unmatched bases: 3.

The CDR3 DNA follows: TGTGCCAGCAGCCCCCGGGACACCAATGGCTACACCTTC. It translates to CASSPRDTNGYTF. The chain recombines TRBV7-2 with TRBJ1-2, with D possibly matching TRBD1 (6 bases). The V end was cut by 5 bases, the J end by 6 bases, with 13 bases between. This CDR3 contains 13 residues. Germline values: CDR1 SGHTA, CDR2 FQGNSA.

The chain couples TRBV5-1 to TRBJ1-1; a possible D gene is TRBD1 (5 bases). Germline V CDR1 and CDR2: SGHRS, YFSETQ. This CDR3 contains 14 residues. The ends were cut back, 1 base at V and 0 bases at J, with 7 bases in the middle. The CDR3 sequence: CASSLTGMNTEAFF. For the CDR3, the DNA is TGCGCCAGCAGCTTGACAGGCATGAACACTGAAGCTTTCTTT.